These 22 T cell receptor delta chains came from one sample sequenced in a study of Vδ1+ human thymocytes (dated by TCRdb to about 2018). The paper's findings and limits, for the study overall: In contrast to oligoclonal peripheral blood repertoires, thymic TRG and TRD repertoires appeared to be highly polyclonal with Gaussian CDR3 length distributions.

Which antigens these TCRs recognize remains unknown. Instrument on record: Illumina MiSeq. RNA extraction was performed with the RNeasy mini kit, and reverse transcription was done with Superscript III. Multiplex PCR was used to generate CDR3 amplicons, with pooled V-gene forward primers and a constant-region reverse primer carrying Illumina adaptor overhangs. TCRdb reprocessed the public reads with the caller CATT; rows with the same DNA were merged afterwards. In this sample the table shows about 25,000 delta-chain clones, 6% to 8% of which occur a single time. 0.8% to 1% of the sample comes from the top ten. The sequencing sample was made of Vdelta1+ gamma-delta thymocytes from the thymus. In the paper's terms, the cell subset or site label means: FACS-sorted CD3+ TCRalphabeta- TCRVdelta1+ TCRVdelta2- thymocytes. The origin of the receptors is a girl less than two years old who had congenital heart surgery.

A V gene of TRDV1 was called, but no J gene was assigned; no check of the table's D call, TRDD3, against the DNA was made. The germline V gene has CDR1 TSWWSYY and CDR2 QGS. The CDR3 covers 19 residues. This chain's CDR3 is CALGEPLPLGDTDTDKLIF. CDR3 coding DNA: TGTGCTCTTGGGGAACCCCTTCCGCTGGGGGATACCGACACCGATAAACTCATCTTC.

The gene calls are TRDV1 and TRDJ1; D remains ambiguous. The J gene, absent from TCRdb, was called here by matching the DNA to germline. V dropped 4 bases and J dropped 0 bases, with 21 bases sitting between them. Germline CDR1 is TSWWSYY and CDR2 is QGS. The CDR3 is 18 amino acids. CDR3 sequence: CALGGGRTRTLYTDKLIF. The CDR3, as DNA: TGTGCTCTTGGGGGAGGCCGTACTAGAACCTTGTACACCGATAAACTCATCTTT.

The V and J genes are TRDV1 and TRDJ1, with 7 bases fitting TRDD3. Trimming removed 2 bases from V and 0 bases from J; junction bases left unmatched: 15. CDR1 is TSWWSYY, CDR2 QGS, per germline. There are 19 residues in the CDR3. CDR3 DNA: TGTGCTCTTGGGGAAAGGCCTACTGGGGACGTATGGTACACCGATAAACTCATCTTT. Translating it yields CALGERPTGDVWYTDKLIF.

Comment on this clone: One end of the junction fails to match germline, which may point to a read error. The chain has TRDV1 and TRDJ1; 8 bases are a match to TRDD3. Because TCRdb records no J gene, it was assigned here through a match of the DNA to germline. This CDR3 contains 22 residues. The germline V gene encodes CDR1 TSWWSYY and CDR2 QGS. DNA of the CDR3: TGTGCTCTTGGAGAACTTTTACACTGTCCTGGGGGAAGCCCTTTGTACACCGATAAACTCATCTTT. Translation: CALGELLHCPGGSPLYTDKLIF.

This clone occurred a few times. This chain uses TRDV1 with TRDJ1, with 8 bases matching TRDD3. This CDR3 has 14 amino acids. CDR1 and CDR2 (germline): TSWWSYY, QGS. The trim removed 5 bases at V and 9 bases at J, leaving 11 bases unmatched. The CDR3 sequence: CALGPHWGPHELIF. DNA for the CDR3: TGTGCTCTTGGGCCTCACTGGGGGCCACATGAACTCATCTTT.

The chain carries TRDV1 and TRDJ1, with D perhaps being TRDD1 or TRDD3 (5 bases each). CDR1 is TSWWSYY and CDR2 is QGS in the germline V gene. CDR3 length: 19 amino acids. Trimming stripped 4 bases from V and 0 bases from J, with 24 bases between. The CDR3 loop is CALGAGVGNLGKYTDKLIF. The CDR3 DNA follows: TGTGCTCTTGGGGCAGGAGTGGGTAACTTGGGGAAATACACCGATAAACTCATCTTT.

As to this clone: At one end the junction does not follow the germline gene, possibly because of a read error. The V call is TRDV1, the J call TRDJ1; 12 positions agree with TRDD3. This CDR3 is built from 26 residues. Per germline, CDR1 TSWWSYY and CDR2 QGS. The CDR3, as DNA: TGTGCTCTTGGGGAACACGGGCGTTTGGTCCCCCGACTGTACTGGGGGATACCCCCTTACACCGATAAGCTCATCTTT. Protein: CALGEHGRLVPRLYWGIPPYTDKLIF.

This clone came up a few times. The rearrangement joins TRDV1 to TRDJ1; 12 nucleotides align to TRDD3. Germline V gene data show CDR1 as TSWWSYY and CDR2 as QGS. J was trimmed by 3 bases and V by 8 bases; bases with no gene match: 16. The CDR3 has 18 amino acids. The CDR3 protein is CALRGFLGDTFCPDKLIF. The CDR3 DNA sequence: TGTGCTCTTCGCGGATTTCTGGGGGATACGTTTTGTCCCGATAAACTCATCTTT.

This clone has just a few counts. The J gene is TRDJ1, the V gene TRDV1, with a tentative D call TRDD2 (7 bases). CDR3 size: 22 residues. Trimming removed 2 bases at V and 0 bases at J, with 31 bases between. CDR1 TSWWSYY and CDR2 QGS come from the germline V gene. CDR3 in DNA: TGTGCTCTTGGGGAAGGCAAGGCCTTCCTTACGTCCTTGGGGGCGTACACCGATAAACTCATCTTT. Its translation: CALGEGKAFLTSLGAYTDKLIF.

This rearrangement joins TRDV1 to TRDJ1; weak D call: TRDD3 (6 bases). Trimming cost V 3 bases and J 2 bases, with 22 bases left between them. The CDR3 length is 18 residues. Germline V gene sequence: CDR1 TSWWSYY, CDR2 QGS. CDR3 in amino acids: CALGDPGGGRGRTDKLIF. The CDR3 DNA sequence: TGTGCTCTTGGGGACCCCGGAGGGGGACGGGGGCGGACCGATAAACTCATCTTT.

This chain uses TRDV1 with TRDJ1; 10 nucleotides align to TRDD3. The CDR3 covers 17 residues. The V gene end was trimmed by 3 bases and the J gene end by 10 bases; junction bases not matched to a gene: 17. Germline CDR1 reads TSWWSYY; CDR2 reads QGS. CDR3 bases: TGTGCTCTTGGGGAGCGTTCCTCCTGGGGGATAGAAGGGAGACTCATCTTT. This encodes CALGERSSWGIEGRLIF.

This clone was seen a few times. The J gene is TRDJ1, the V gene TRDV2; 12 positions agree with TRDD3. This CDR3 is 18 amino acids long. The trim removed 4 bases at V and 0 bases at J, leaving 11 bases unmatched. Germline CDR1 and CDR2: GEAIGNYY and EKD. CDR3 protein: CACDILGDTHLNTDKLIF. As DNA, the CDR3 is TGTGCCTGTGATATACTGGGGGATACCCACCTCAACACCGATAAACTCATCTTT.

The gene calls are TRDV1 and TRDJ1, with 7 bases identical to TRDD2. The germline gives CDR1 TSWWSYY, CDR2 QGS. Trimming took 2 bases from V and 2 from J; bases not matched to a gene: 8. CDR3 size: 16 residues. The CDR3 here is CALGEWDSYGTDKLIF. The DNA for the CDR3 is TGTGCTCTTGGGGAATGGGATTCCTACGGAACCGATAAACTCATCTTT.

The chain employs TRDV1 and TRDJ1; the match to TRDD2 covers 9 bases. The trim removed 2 bases at V and 0 bases at J, leaving 19 bases unmatched. Germline CDR1 is TSWWSYY and CDR2 is QGS. The CDR3 runs 21 residues. The CDR3 loop is CALGEILAFLPLREYTDKLIF. The DNA for the CDR3 is TGTGCTCTTGGGGAAATTCTGGCCTTCCTACCCCTCCGTGAATACACCGATAAACTCATCTTT.

This clone was recorded a few times. The genes are TRDV1 and TRDJ1; 11 positions match TRDD3. This CDR3 comprises 26 residues. Germline V lookup: CDR1 TSWWSYY, CDR2 QGS. With 2 bases clipped from V and 4 bases from J, the junction kept 36 bases outside the gene matches. Here the CDR3 reads CALGEWGLSPYELGDIRVVRGDKLIF. DNA of the CDR3: TGTGCTCTTGGGGAATGGGGTCTGTCTCCCTATGAACTGGGGGATATTCGCGTCGTTCGTGGCGATAAACTCATCTTT.

The chain recombines TRDV1 with TRDJ1; D is perhaps TRDD2 or TRDD3 (5 bases each). Per germline, CDR1 TSWWSYY and CDR2 QGS. The V gene lost 0 bases and the J gene lost 10 bases, with 24 bases spanning the gap. The CDR3 extends over 17 amino acids. The DNA of the CDR3 is TGTGCTCTTGGGGAACTCGCCTACGTGGGGACCCAACCCAGACTCATCTTT. Translated, it gives CALGELAYVGTQPRLIF.

This clone is medium-sized by share. The rearrangement joins TRDV2 to TRDJ1; D unclear. Here the J gene came from matching the DNA to germline, since TCRdb omits it. This CDR3 comprises 14 residues. Germline loops: CDR1 GEAIGNYY, CDR2 EKD. Trimming stripped 0 bases from V and 9 bases from J, with 16 bases between. CDR3 in DNA: TGTGCCTGTGACACCGGCGGGGCAAGTTATCAACTCATCTTT. Protein sequence: CACDTGGASYQLIF.

No V gene was called, and the J gene is TRDJ1; the listed D gene, TRDD3, was not tested against the DNA. The CDR3 runs 23 residues. Here the CDR3 DNA reads TGTGCTCTTGGGGAGCCCTATCGATCGGGATGCTGGGGGATCCGAGGGAGTACCGATAAACTCATCTTT. Protein: CALGEPYRSGCWGIRGSTDKLIF.

This clone has more than one count but fewer than ten. The rearrangement joins TRDV1 to TRDJ1; no firm D call. The germline V and J ends were trimmed by 2 bases and 3 bases, with 28 bases remaining between them. The CDR3 totals 20 residues. Germline V gene data show CDR1 as TSWWSYY and CDR2 as QGS. The chain's CDR3 is CALGETRSGALPGEADKLIF. The CDR3 coding sequence is TGTGCTCTTGGGGAAACGAGGAGCGGGGCCCTGCCGGGCGAAGCCGATAAACTCATCTTT.

The chain couples TRDV1 to TRDJ1; no definite D call. Germline-derived CDR1 and CDR2 are TSWWSYY and QGS. The V end lost 2 bases, the J end lost 2 bases, and 30 bases lay between the germline ends. The CDR3 is 21 residues long. This CDR3 reads CALGERLVPPPIQFRTDKLIF. CDR3 bases: TGTGCTCTTGGGGAAAGGCTGGTCCCACCACCAATACAGTTCCGGACCGATAAACTCATCTTT.

This clone was counted a few times. The rearrangement joins TRDV1 to TRDJ1; possible D gene TRDD2, 5 bases. Germline loops: CDR1 TSWWSYY, CDR2 QGS. This CDR3 spans 17 amino acids. V was shortened by 3 bases and J by 0 bases, with 17 bases between the two germline ends. The CDR3 DNA reads as TGTGCTCTTGGGGACCCTACTATGTACGCCTACACCGATAAACTCATCTTT. Translating it yields CALGDPTMYAYTDKLIF.

This clone is medium-sized within its sample. The gene calls are TRDV2 and TRDJ1; D call uncertain. Germline lookup yields CDR1 GEAIGNYY and CDR2 EKD. V lost 2 bases and J lost 8, with 11 bases in between. This CDR3 comprises 12 residues. CDR3 in DNA: TGTGCCTGTGACATTAACCACCCCAAACTCATCTTT. The encoded protein is CACDINHPKLIF.